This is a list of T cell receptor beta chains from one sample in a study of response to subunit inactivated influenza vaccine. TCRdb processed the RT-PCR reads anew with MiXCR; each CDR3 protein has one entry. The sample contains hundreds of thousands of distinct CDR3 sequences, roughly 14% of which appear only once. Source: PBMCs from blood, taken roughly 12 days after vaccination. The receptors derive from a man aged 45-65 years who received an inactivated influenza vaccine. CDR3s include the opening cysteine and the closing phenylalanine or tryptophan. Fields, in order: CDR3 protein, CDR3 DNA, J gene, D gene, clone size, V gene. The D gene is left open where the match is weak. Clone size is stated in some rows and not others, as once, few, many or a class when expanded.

CASSRLLAGAYEQYF | TGTGCCAGCAGTCGATTACTAGCGGGAGCCTACGAGCAGTACTTC | TRBJ2-7 | TRBD2 | many | TRBV2
CASSPYRDSPSAIYF | TGTGCCAGCAGCCCCTACCGGGACAGTCCGAGCGCCATATATTTT | TRBJ1-3 | TRBD1 | few | TRBV3-1
CASSQDFGELFF | TGTGCCAGCAGCCAAGATTTCGGGGAGCTGTTTTTT | TRBJ2-2 | . | few | TRBV4-2
CASSTKSGSYNSPLHF | TGTGCCAGCAGTACGAAAAGTGGCTCCTATAATTCACCCCTCCACTTT | TRBJ1-6 | . | . | TRBV6-1
CSVGRTGNTEAFF | TGCAGCGTGGGCCGTACAGGGAACACTGAAGCTTTCTTT | TRBJ1-1 | . | many | TRBV29-1
CASSYSPDRAYEQYF | TGTGCCAGCAGTTACAGCCCGGACAGAGCCTACGAGCAGTACTTC | TRBJ2-7 | . | few | TRBV6-5
CAISKQGSHNEQFF | TGTGCCATCAGTAAACAGGGATCTCACAATGAGCAGTTCTTC | TRBJ2-1 | . | . | TRBV10-3
CASRAGLGAYNEQFF | TGTGCCAGCAGAGCGGGCCTAGGCGCCTACAATGAGCAGTTCTTC | TRBJ2-1 | . | . | TRBV7-2
CSARELGTGSNQPQHF | TGCAGTGCTAGAGAGTTAGGGACAGGGAGCAATCAGCCCCAGCATTTT | TRBJ1-5 | TRBD1 | . | TRBV20-1
CASSQVVGRGTDTQYF | TGCGCCAGCAGCCAAGTGGTCGGGCGGGGCACAGATACGCAGTATTTT | TRBJ2-3 | . | few | TRBV4-1
CASSIVGDEQYF | TGTGCCAGCAGCATTGTGGGGGACGAGCAGTACTTC | TRBJ2-7 | . | few | TRBV3-1
CASSQVRAKNQPQHF | TGTGCCAGCAGCCAAGTGCGGGCTAAGAATCAGCCCCAGCATTTT | TRBJ1-5 | . | . | TRBV4-2
CASSYYSVTEAFF | TGTGCCAGCAGTTACTATTCGGTCACTGAAGCTTTCTTT | TRBJ1-1 | . | few | TRBV6-2/TRBV6-3
CASRRVANTGELFF | TGCGCCAGCAGGAGGGTAGCGAACACCGGGGAGCTGTTTTTT | TRBJ2-2 | . | . | TRBV5-1
CASSQVGADTQYF | TGCGCCAGCAGCCAAGTGGGCGCAGATACGCAGTATTTT | TRBJ2-3 | . | many | TRBV4-3
CATSTRGNQPQHF | TGTGCCACCAGCACCAGGGGTAATCAGCCCCAGCATTTT | TRBJ1-5 | . | few | TRBV15
CSAFPSGGAGATQYF | TGCAGTGCTTTCCCGAGCGGGGGGGCCGGTGCGACCCAGTACTTC | TRBJ2-5 | TRBD2 | few | TRBV20-1
CASSPGFGSGSSEQYF | TGTGCCAGCAGCCCGGGCTTCGGTAGCGGGAGTAGTGAGCAGTACTTC | TRBJ2-7 | TRBD2 | . | TRBV7-2
CASSSGWVGTEAFF | TGTGCCAGCAGCTCAGGGTGGGTCGGCACTGAAGCTTTCTTT | TRBJ1-1 | . | . | TRBV6-1
CSALPPGLYYEQYF | TGCAGTGCTCTCCCCCCAGGGCTCTACTACGAGCAGTACTTC | TRBJ2-7 | . | . | TRBV20-1
CASSPYGTSGSNEQFF | TGTGCCAGCAGCCCGTACGGGACTAGCGGGAGCAATGAGCAGTTCTTC | TRBJ2-1 | TRBD2 | . | TRBV11-2
CASSLAEGAMYSNQPQHF | TGTGCCAGCAGTTTAGCGGAGGGGGCGATGTATAGCAATCAGCCCCAGCATTTT | TRBJ1-5 | TRBD1 | few | TRBV12-3/TRBV12-4
CASSLVGHGETQYF | TGCGCCAGCAGCTTGGTTGGACACGGAGAGACCCAGTACTTC | TRBJ2-5 | . | many | TRBV5-1
CASSKMGGGNQPQHF | TGCGCCAGCAGCAAGATGGGTGGCGGCAATCAGCCCCAGCATTTT | TRBJ1-5 | . | . | TRBV5-1
CASSYSKRASYEQYF | TGTGCCAGCAGTTACTCGAAGAGGGCTTCCTACGAGCAGTACTTC | TRBJ2-7 | . | . | TRBV6-2/TRBV6-3
CASSVDSFQPQHF | TGTGCCAGCAGCGTGGACAGTTTTCAGCCCCAGCATTTT | TRBJ1-5 | . | . | TRBV7-9
CSVGVRSGANVLTF | TGCAGCGTTGGGGTTAGATCTGGGGCCAACGTCCTGACTTTC | TRBJ2-6 | . | . | TRBV29-1
CASSLTVNEQFF | TGTGCCAGCAGCCTAACCGTCAATGAGCAGTTCTTC | TRBJ2-1 | . | . | TRBV3-1
CASSFTRRAGNNEQFF | TGTGCCAGCAGTTTTACGAGACGGGCGGGGAACAATGAGCAGTTCTTC | TRBJ2-1 | . | few | TRBV12-3/TRBV12-4
CASSALQNYGYTF | TGTGCCAGCAGCGCGCTACAAAACTATGGCTACACCTTC | TRBJ1-2 | . | . | TRBV9
CASRWGASYNEQFF | TGTGCCAGCAGATGGGGGGCCTCCTACAATGAGCAGTTCTTC | TRBJ2-1 | . | . | TRBV28
CASSQDVPARGNEQFF | TGCGCCAGCAGCCAAGATGTTCCAGCGAGGGGCAATGAGCAGTTCTTC | TRBJ2-1 | . | . | TRBV4-3
CASSLSLPTVNYGYTF | TGTGCCAGCAGTTTATCCCTCCCGACGGTTAACTATGGCTACACCTTC | TRBJ1-2 | . | many | TRBV27
CASSLGDSTRETQYF | TGCGCCAGCAGCTTGGGGGACAGTACGCGGGAGACCCAGTACTTC | TRBJ2-5 | TRBD1 | . | TRBV5-1
CSVETGENTEAFF | TGCAGCGTTGAAACAGGGGAGAACACTGAAGCTTTCTTT | TRBJ1-1 | TRBD1 | . | TRBV29-1
CSVAGTGAYNEQFF | TGCAGCGTGGCCGGGACAGGGGCGTACAATGAGCAGTTCTTC | TRBJ2-1 | TRBD1 | many | TRBV29-1
CSAARTGFYGYTF | TGCAGTGCCGCCAGGACAGGATTCTATGGCTACACCTTC | TRBJ1-2 | TRBD1 | few | TRBV20-1
CATTSSGANTGELFF | TGTGCCACTACGTCTAGCGGAGCGAACACCGGGGAGCTGTTTTTT | TRBJ2-2 | TRBD2 | few | TRBV28
CATSAAGTSGRETQYF | TGTGCCACCAGTGCCGCCGGGACTAGCGGGCGAGAGACCCAGTACTTC | TRBJ2-5 | TRBD2 | . | TRBV24-1
CASSRDIGGGTEAFF | TGTGCCAGCAGTCGGGACATAGGAGGAGGCACTGAAGCTTTCTTT | TRBJ1-1 | . | . | TRBV12-3/TRBV12-4
CASSLETGGHNEQFF | TGCGCCAGCAGCTTGGAGACAGGGGGACACAATGAGCAGTTCTTC | TRBJ2-1 | TRBD1 | . | TRBV5-1
CASKKGAQETQYF | TGTGCCAGCAAGAAAGGGGCTCAAGAGACCCAGTACTTC | TRBJ2-5 | . | . | TRBV6-6
CASNPRGLAGGGGDTQYF | TGTGCCAGCAACCCTCGAGGATTAGCGGGAGGGGGGGGCGATACGCAGTATTTT | TRBJ2-3 | TRBD2 | few | TRBV11-2